The source of this TCR beta chain is a study of shared clonotypes between healthy human individuals. The study, taken as a whole, reports: Investigators collected only blood, and repertoires in tissues likely differ.

As for this clone: Its target is unknown.

Execution of the assay was at deep level. When replicate PCRs were run on unsorted PBMC, they used approximately 0.3 ug DNA, 25,000 to 35,000 T cell genomes. Sequenced by immunoSEQ multiplex PCR; TCRdb stores in-frame clones only, minus some. The data show around 500,000 clones, approximately 78% seen once. Genomic DNA of unsorted samples came from tens of millions of PBMCs. The TCR was taken from a woman aged 40 to 50 in good health. Some clones in this sample may be carry-over from other donors' samples. The sequenced material came from PBMCs.

This CDR3 is CSAWDSYNEQFF. The CDR3 DNA is TGCAGCGCGTGGGACAGTTACAATGAGCAGTTCTTC. The genes are TRBV29-1 and TRBJ2-1; 7 bases align to TRBD1. Trimming took 7 bases from V and 4 from J; bases not matched to a gene: 4. The CDR3 contains 12 residues. From germline, CDR1 is SQVTM and CDR2 ANQGSEA.